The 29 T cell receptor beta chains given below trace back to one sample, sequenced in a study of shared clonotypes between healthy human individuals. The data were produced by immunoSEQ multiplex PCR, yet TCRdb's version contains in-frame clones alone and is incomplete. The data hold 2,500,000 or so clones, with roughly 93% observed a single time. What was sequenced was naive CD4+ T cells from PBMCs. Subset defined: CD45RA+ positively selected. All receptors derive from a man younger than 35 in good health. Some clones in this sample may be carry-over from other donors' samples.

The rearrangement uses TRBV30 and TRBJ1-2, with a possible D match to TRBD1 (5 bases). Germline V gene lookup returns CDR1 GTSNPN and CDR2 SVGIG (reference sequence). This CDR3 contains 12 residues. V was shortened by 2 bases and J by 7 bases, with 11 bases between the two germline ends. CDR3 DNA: TGTGCCTGGAGTTGGGGCGCGGCTGGCTACACCTTC. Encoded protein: CAWSWGAAGYTF.

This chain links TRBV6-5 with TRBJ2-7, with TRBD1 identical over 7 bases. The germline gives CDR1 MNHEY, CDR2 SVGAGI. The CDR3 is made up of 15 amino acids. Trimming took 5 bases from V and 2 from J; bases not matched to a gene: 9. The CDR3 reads CASSPMGDRPYEQYF. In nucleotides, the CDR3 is TGTGCCAGCAGTCCGATGGGGGACAGACCCTACGAGCAGTACTTC.

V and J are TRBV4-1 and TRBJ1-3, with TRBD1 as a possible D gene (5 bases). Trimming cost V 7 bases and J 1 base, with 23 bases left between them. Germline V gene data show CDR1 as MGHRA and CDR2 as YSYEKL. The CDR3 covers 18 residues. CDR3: CASTKARDVVDSGNTIYF. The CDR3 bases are TGCGCCAGCACCAAAGCAAGGGACGTCGTGGATTCTGGAAACACCATATATTTT.

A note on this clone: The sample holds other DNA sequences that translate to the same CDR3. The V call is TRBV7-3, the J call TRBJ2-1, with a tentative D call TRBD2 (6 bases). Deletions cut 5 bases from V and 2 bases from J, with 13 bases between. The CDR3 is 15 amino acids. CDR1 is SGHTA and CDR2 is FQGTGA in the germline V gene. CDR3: CASSPLSGTYNEQFF. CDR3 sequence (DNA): TGTGCCAGCAGCCCCCTTAGCGGTACCTACAATGAGCAGTTCTTC. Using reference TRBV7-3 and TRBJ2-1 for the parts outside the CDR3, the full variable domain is GAGVSQTPSNKVTEKGKYVELRCDPISGHTALYWYRQSLGQGPEFLIYFQGTGAADDSGLPNDRFFAVRPEGSVSTLKIQRTERGDSAVYLCASSPLSGTYNEQFFGPGTRLTVL.

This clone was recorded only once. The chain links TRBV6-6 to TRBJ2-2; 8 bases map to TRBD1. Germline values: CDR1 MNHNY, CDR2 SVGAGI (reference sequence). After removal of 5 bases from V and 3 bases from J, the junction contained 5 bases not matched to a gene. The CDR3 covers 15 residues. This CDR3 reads CASSATGADTGELFF. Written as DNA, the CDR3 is TGTGCCAGCAGTGCGACAGGGGCGGACACCGGGGAGCTGTTTTTT.

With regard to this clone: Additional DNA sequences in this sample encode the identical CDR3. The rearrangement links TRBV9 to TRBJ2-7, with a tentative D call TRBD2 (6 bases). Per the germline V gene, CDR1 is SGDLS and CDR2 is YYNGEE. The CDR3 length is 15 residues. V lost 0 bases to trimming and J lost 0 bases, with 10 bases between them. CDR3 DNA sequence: TGTGCCAGCAGCGTAGGTGGGAGGAGCTCCTACGAGCAGTACTTC. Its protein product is CASSVGGRSSYEQYF.

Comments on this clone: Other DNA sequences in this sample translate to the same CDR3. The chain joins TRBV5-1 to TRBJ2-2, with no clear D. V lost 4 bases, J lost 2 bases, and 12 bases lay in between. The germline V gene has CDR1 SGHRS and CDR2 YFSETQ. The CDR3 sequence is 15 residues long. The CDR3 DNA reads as TGCGCCAGCAGCCCTGGCACAGTTAACACCGGGGAGCTGTTTTTT. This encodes CASSPGTVNTGELFF.

CDR3 sequence: CASSLGGDRPSYEQYF. CDR3 nucleotides: TGTGCCAGCAGCTTAGGGGGGGACAGGCCGTCCTACGAGCAGTACTTC. The chain couples TRBV7-9 to TRBJ2-7; 8 nucleotides match TRBD1. CDR1 is SEHNR, CDR2 FQNEAQ, per germline (reference sequence). The CDR3 is made up of 16 amino acids. Trimming removed 1 base from V and 1 base from J; junction bases left unmatched: 6. Full variable domain (rest looked up from reference TRBV7-9 and TRBJ2-7): DTGVSQNPRHKITKRGQNVTFRCDPISEHNRLYWYRQTLGQGPEFLTYFQNEAQLEKSRLLSDRFSAERPKGSFSTLEIQRTEQGDSAMYLCASSLGGDRPSYEQYFGPGTRLTVT.

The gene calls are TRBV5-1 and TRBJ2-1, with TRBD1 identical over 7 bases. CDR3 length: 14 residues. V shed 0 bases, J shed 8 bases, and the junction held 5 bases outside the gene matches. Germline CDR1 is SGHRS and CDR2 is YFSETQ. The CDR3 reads CASSLGQGIDEQFF. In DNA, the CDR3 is TGCGCCAGCAGCTTGGGACAGGGTATCGATGAGCAGTTCTTC.

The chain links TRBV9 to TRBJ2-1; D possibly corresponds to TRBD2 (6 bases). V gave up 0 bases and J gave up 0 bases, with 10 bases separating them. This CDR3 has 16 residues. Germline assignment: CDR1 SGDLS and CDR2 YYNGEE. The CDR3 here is CASSVGIADSYNEQFF. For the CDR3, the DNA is TGTGCCAGCAGCGTAGGAATAGCGGACTCCTACAATGAGCAGTTCTTC.

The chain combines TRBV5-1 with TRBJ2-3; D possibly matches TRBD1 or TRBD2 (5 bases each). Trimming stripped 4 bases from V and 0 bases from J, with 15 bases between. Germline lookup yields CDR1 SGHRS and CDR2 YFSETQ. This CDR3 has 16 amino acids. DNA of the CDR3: TGCGCCAGCAGCGCCACTCACGGGGCTAGCACAGATACGCAGTATTTT. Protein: CASSATHGASTDTQYF.

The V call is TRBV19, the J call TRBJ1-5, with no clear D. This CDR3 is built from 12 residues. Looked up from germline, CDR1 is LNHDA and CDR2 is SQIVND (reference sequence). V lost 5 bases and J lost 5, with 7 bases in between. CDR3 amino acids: CASSWEYQPQHF. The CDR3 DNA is TGTGCCAGTAGTTGGGAATATCAGCCCCAGCATTTT.

CDR3 nucleotide sequence: TGTGCCAGCAGCGTAGAGGGTTTTGGGGACAGACTCTATGGCTACACCTTC. Protein product: CASSVEGFGDRLYGYTF. V is TRBV9 and J is TRBJ1-2; 7 nucleotides match TRBD1. From germline, CDR1 is SGDLS and CDR2 YYNGEE. J was trimmed by 4 bases and V by 0 bases; bases with no gene match: 12. CDR3 length: 17 amino acids.

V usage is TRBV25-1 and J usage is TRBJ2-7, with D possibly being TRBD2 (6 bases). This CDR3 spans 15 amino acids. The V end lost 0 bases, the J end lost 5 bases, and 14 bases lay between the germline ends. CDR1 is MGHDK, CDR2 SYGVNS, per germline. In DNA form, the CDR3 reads TGTGCCAGCAGTGAATACCGGACTACCTTGGACGAGCAGTACTTC. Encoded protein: CASSEYRTTLDEQYF.

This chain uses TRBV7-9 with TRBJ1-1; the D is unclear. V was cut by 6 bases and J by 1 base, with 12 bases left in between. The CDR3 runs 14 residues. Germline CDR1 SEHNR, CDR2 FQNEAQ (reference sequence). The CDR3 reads CASSRALGNTEAFF. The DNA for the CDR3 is TGTGCCAGCAGTCGAGCTCTTGGGAACACTGAAGCTTTCTTT.

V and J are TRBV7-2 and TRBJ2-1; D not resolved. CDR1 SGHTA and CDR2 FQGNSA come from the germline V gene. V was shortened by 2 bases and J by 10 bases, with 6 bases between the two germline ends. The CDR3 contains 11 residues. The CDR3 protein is CASSLSWEQFF. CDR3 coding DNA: TGTGCCAGCAGCTTAAGCTGGGAGCAGTTCTTC.

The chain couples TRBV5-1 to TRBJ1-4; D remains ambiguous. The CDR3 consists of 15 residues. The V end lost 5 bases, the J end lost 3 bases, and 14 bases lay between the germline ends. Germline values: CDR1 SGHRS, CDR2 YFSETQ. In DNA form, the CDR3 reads TGCGCCAGCAGTTACGACGGTGCGGCTAATGAAAAACTGTTTTTT. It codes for CASSYDGAANEKLFF.

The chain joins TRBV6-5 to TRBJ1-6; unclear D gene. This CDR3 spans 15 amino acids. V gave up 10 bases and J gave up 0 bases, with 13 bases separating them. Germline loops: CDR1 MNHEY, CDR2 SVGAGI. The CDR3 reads CATRVTLSYNSPLHF. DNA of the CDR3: TGTGCCACCCGGGTCACACTCTCCTATAATTCACCCCTCCACTTT.

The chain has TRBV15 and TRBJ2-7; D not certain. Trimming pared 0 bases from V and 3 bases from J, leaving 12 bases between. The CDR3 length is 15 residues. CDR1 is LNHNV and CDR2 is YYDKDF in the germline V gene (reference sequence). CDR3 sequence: CATSREDLSGYEQYF. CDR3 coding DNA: TGTGCCACCAGCAGAGAGGATTTATCTGGCTACGAGCAGTACTTC.

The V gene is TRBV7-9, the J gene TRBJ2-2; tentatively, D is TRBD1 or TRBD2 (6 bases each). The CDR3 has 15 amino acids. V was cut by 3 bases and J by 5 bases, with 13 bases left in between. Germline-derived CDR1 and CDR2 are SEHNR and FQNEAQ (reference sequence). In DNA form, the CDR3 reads TGTGCCAGCAGCTTCGCTCAGGGGAGGACCGGGGAGCTGTTTTTT. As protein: CASSFAQGRTGELFF.

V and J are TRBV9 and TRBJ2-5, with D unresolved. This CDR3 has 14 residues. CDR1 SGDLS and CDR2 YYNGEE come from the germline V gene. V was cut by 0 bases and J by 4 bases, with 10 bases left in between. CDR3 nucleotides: TGTGCCAGCAGCGTAGCTTGGCAGTCAGAGACCCAGTACTTC. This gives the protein CASSVAWQSETQYF.

The DNA of the CDR3 is TGTGCCAGCAGCTTGGAGAACTCTGGGGCCAACGTCCTGACTTTC. Its translation is CASSLENSGANVLTF. The chain recombines TRBV5-4 with TRBJ2-6; D gene unclear. Germline loops: CDR1 SGHNT, CDR2 YYREEE (reference sequence). V dropped 0 bases and J dropped 0 bases, with 4 bases sitting between them. This CDR3 spans 15 amino acids.

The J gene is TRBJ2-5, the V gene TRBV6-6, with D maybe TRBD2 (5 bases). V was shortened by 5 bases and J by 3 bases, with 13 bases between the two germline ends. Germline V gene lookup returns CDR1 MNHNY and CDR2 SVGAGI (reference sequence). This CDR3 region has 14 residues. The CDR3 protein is CASSPQGREETQYF. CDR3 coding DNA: TGTGCCAGCAGTCCCCAAGGGAGAGAAGAGACCCAGTACTTC.

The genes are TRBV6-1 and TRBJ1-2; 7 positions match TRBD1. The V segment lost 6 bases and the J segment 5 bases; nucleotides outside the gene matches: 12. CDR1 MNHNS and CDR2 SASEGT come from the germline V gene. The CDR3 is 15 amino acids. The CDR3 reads CASRGSTGEPYGYTF. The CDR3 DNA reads TGTGCCAGCAGAGGGTCCACAGGGGAGCCGTATGGCTACACCTTC.

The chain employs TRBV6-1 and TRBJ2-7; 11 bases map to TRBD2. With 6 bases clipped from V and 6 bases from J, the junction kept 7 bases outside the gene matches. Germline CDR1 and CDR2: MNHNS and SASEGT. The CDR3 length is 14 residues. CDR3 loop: CASRRTSGLGEQYF. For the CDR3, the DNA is TGTGCCAGCAGGAGGACTAGCGGGTTGGGCGAGCAGTACTTC.

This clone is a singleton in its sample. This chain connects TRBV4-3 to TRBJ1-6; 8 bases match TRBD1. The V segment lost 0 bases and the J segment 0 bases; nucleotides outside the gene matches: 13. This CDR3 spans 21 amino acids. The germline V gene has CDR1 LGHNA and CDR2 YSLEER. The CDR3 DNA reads TGCGCCAGCAGCCAAGATCTAGTCTTGACAGGGGCTAGCTCCTATAATTCACCCCTCCACTTT. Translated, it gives CASSQDLVLTGASSYNSPLHF.

The CDR3 coding sequence is TGTGCCAGCAGTGAAGACAGGAAACAAGAGACCCAGTACTTC. Its protein product is CASSEDRKQETQYF. The J gene is TRBJ2-5, the V gene TRBV2; D is perhaps TRBD1 (5 bases). Trimming removed 1 base at V and 2 bases at J, with 8 bases between. Per the germline V gene, CDR1 is SNHLY and CDR2 is FYNNEI. There are 14 residues in the CDR3.

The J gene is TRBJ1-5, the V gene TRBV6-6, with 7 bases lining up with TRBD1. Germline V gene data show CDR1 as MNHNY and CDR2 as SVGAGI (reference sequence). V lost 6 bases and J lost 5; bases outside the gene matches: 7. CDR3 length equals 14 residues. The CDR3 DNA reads TGTGCCAGCAGAGAGACAGGGTCGGATCAGCCCCAGCATTTT. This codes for CASRETGSDQPQHF.

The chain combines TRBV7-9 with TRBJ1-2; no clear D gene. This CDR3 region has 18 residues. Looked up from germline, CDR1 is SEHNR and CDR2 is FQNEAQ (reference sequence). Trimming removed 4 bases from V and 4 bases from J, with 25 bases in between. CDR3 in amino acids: CASSSHVVDRGKSYGYTF. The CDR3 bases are TGTGCCAGCAGCTCCCACGTCGTCGACCGGGGAAAATCCTATGGCTACACCTTC.